This TCR beta chain was identified during a study of T-cell memory formation after mild COVID-19. Points from the study as a whole: The main location of contracting CD4+ clones was CM and EM, and that of contracting CD8+ clones was EMRA.

MiXCR, run by TCRdb on the 5' RACE reads, gives a single entry per CDR3 protein. Of fewer than 400,000 distinct CDR3 sequences listed, roughly 15% are singletons. The CDR3 contains 13 residues. Germline lookup yields CDR1 MNHEY and CDR2 SVGAGI. The junction had 3 bases not matched to a gene; V was cut back by 2 bases and J by 8 bases. As concerns this clonotype: Antigen: not known.

The material sequenced was PBMCs or a T cell subset sorted from them (not recorded which). The TCR was taken from a man aged 18 to 29 who had mild COVID-19 (a few samples of this study predate the infection). Cell type and time point are not known. The V call is TRBV6-5, the J call TRBJ2-1, with 7 bases aligning to TRBD1. For the CDR3, the DNA is TGTGCCAGCAGTTACGGGACAGACTATGAGCAGTTCTTC. This gives the protein CASSYGTDYEQFF.